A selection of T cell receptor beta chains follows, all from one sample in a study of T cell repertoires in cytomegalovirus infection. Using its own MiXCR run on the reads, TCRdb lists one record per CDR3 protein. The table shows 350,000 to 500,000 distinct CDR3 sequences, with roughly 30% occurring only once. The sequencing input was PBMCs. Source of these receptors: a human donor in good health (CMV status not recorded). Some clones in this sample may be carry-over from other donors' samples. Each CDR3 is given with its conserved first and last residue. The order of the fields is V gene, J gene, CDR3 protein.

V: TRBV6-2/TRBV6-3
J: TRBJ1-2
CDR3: CASSMDRTYGYTF

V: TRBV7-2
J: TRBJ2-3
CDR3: CASTQEALGLSVTDTQYF

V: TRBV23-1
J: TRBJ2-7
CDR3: CASSQSRTGRQDYEQYF

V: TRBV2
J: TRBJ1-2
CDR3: CARSPGFGYGYTF

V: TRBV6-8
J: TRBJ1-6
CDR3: CASRSVGDSPLHF

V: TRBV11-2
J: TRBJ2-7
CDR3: CASSPISGGFYEQYF

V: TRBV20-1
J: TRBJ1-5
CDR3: CSFNRLNQPQHF

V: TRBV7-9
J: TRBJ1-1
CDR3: CASSLEGEAAEAFF

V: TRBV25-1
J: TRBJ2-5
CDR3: CASSESPAPQETQYF

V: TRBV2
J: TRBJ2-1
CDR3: CASSQGLGGTGGPEQFF

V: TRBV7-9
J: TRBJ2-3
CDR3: CASSRTSGGGDTQYF

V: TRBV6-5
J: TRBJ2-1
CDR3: CASSYTSRGTYNEQFF

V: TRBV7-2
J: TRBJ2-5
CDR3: CASSSGLAGIQETQYF

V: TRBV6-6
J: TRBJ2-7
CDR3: CASSFRQDSYEQYF

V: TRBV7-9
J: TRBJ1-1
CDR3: CASSLGQGFKLEAFF

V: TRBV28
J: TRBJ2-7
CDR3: CASSSRESISYEQYF

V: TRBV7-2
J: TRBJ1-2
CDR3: CASSFQGSGYTF

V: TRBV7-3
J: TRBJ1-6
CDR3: CASSPLSRGNSPLHF

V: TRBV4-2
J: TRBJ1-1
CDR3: CASSQERGQGYTEAFF

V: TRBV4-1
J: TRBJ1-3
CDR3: CASSQTQGDPGNTIYF